The 23 T cell receptor beta chains listed next were all sequenced from one sample in a study of T cells in Graves' hyperthyroidism and ophthalmopathy. Amplified regions were TCR beta CDR3 sequences from RNA transcripts. Primed by the HTBI set, a first-round RT-PCR was run on the TCR CDR3. Each CDR3 protein gets one entry after TCRdb re-called the multiplex PCR reads with MiXCR. The sample lists about 400,000 distinct CDR3 sequences, 15% to 17% occurring once. Sequenced: blood. The receptors here all came from a woman under 30 with Graves' hyperthyroidism.

In regard to this clonotype: Relative to the germline gene, one junction end is altered; a read error may explain this. The rearrangement joins TRBV20-1 to TRBJ2-4; 9 nucleotides match TRBD2. Germline CDR1 and CDR2: DFQATT and SNEGSKA (reference sequence). The length of the CDR3 is 15 residues. Here the CDR3 reads CSAGPGGGAINIQYF. The DNA of the CDR3 is TGCAGTGCCGGTCCGGGCGGGGGGGCCATAAACATTCAGTACTTC.

This clonotype was observed many times. This chain connects TRBV3-1 to TRBJ1-2, with D unclear. CDR1 and CDR2 (germline): LGHDT, YNNKEL (reference sequence). V lost 2 bases, J lost 0 bases, and 16 bases lay in between. The CDR3 sequence is 17 residues long. DNA of the CDR3: TGTGCCAGCAGCCAATGGCCGACGCACGGTCCTAACTATGGCTACACCTTC. Its translation is CASSQWPTHGPNYGYTF.

This clonotype was counted only a few times. The V call is TRBV10-3, the J call TRBJ1-2; 7 positions match TRBD1. After removal of 10 bases from V and 7 bases from J, the junction contained 9 bases not matched to a gene. The CDR3 runs to 12 residues. The germline V gene encodes CDR1 ENHRY and CDR2 SYGVKD. The CDR3 is CANFIQGSGYTF. The CDR3 bases are TGTGCCAACTTTATACAGGGGTCTGGCTACACCTTC.

This clonotype was seen repeatedly, ten times or more. The chain joins TRBV3-1 to TRBJ2-7; TRBD2 agrees at 10 bases. The CDR3 covers 16 residues. Germline assignment: CDR1 LGHDT and CDR2 YNNKEL (reference sequence). V was clipped by 2 bases and J by 7 bases; unmatched bases: 11. The CDR3 protein is CASSQPASGRPWEQYF. For the CDR3, the DNA is TGTGCCAGCAGCCAACCTGCTAGCGGGAGACCTTGGGAGCAGTACTTC.

To note about this clonotype: A much larger clone differs by one base, so this may be a read error. The chain combines TRBV7-9 with TRBJ2-5; a weak D match, TRBD2 (5 bases). This CDR3 is built from 14 residues. Germline V lookup: CDR1 SEHNR, CDR2 FQNEAQ (reference sequence). V lost 5 bases and J 5 bases, leaving 15 bases between the germline ends. The CDR3 DNA reads as TGTGCCAGCAGCCGCTCAGAGGGCGGGGAGACCCAGTACTTC. Residues: CASSRSEGGETQYF.

This clonotype has a count of ten or more. This chain connects TRBV20-1 to TRBJ1-2; the match to TRBD1 covers 7 bases. The CDR3 consists of 13 residues. The V segment lost 2 bases and the J segment 3 bases; nucleotides outside the gene matches: 3. The germline V gene has CDR1 DFQATT and CDR2 SNEGSKA (reference sequence). The CDR3 sequence is CSARQGGDYGYTF. DNA of the CDR3: TGCAGTGCTAGACAGGGGGGTGACTATGGCTACACCTTC.

The chain employs TRBV6-1 and TRBJ2-2; 9 bases line up with TRBD2. The CDR3 sequence is 16 residues long. Looked up from germline, CDR1 is MNHNS and CDR2 is SASEGT. The J segment lost 2 bases and the V segment lost 2 bases, leaving 3 bases of the junction unmatched. The CDR3 DNA reads TGTGCCAGCAGTGAACTAGCGGGGAAAAACACCGGGGAGCTGTTTTTT. It codes for CASSELAGKNTGELFF.

The sample holds a few counts of this clonotype. The V and J genes are TRBV10-2 and TRBJ2-3; D is uncertain. The germline V gene has CDR1 WSHSY and CDR2 SAAADI. There are 15 residues in the CDR3. V lost 6 bases, J lost 2 bases, and 15 bases lay in between. The DNA of the CDR3 is TGCGCCAGCAGGTCTGCCGGGTTTTCCACAGATACGCAGTATTTT. Amino acids: CASRSAGFSTDTQYF.

This clonotype was counted many times. The rearrangement uses TRBV12-3 or TRBV12-4 and TRBJ1-2; D may be TRBD1 (5 bases). V was clipped by 4 bases and J by 8 bases, with 20 bases between them. The CDR3 covers 15 residues. The CDR3 nucleotides read TGTGCCAGCAGTTGGGGGTCTTTAGAAGCCGGCGGCTACACCTTC. Translating it yields CASSWGSLEAGGYTF.

The table lists this clonotype with many counts. CDR3 DNA sequence: TGTGCCAGCAGCGCTCATGGGGTGGGGGAGCAGTACTTC. As protein: CASSAHGVGEQYF. V is TRBV9 and J is TRBJ2-7, with no clear D. This CDR3 is 13 amino acids long. V shed 3 bases and J shed 7 bases, with 14 bases lying between them. The germline gives CDR1 SGDLS, CDR2 YYNGEE.

This clonotype was detected many times. The rearrangement uses TRBV12-5 and TRBJ2-1; 12 bases are shared with TRBD2. Germline-derived CDR1 and CDR2 are LGHNT and FRNRAP. Trimming removed 5 bases from V and 5 bases from J; junction bases left unmatched: 1. This CDR3 contains 14 residues. The CDR3 here is CASGGLAGHNEQFF. The DNA for the CDR3 is TGTGCTAGTGGTGGACTAGCGGGACACAATGAGCAGTTCTTC.

This clonotype was seen a few times. The rearrangement uses TRBV4-1 and TRBJ2-1; D is undetermined. The CDR3 runs 16 residues. Germline V gene lookup returns CDR1 MGHRA and CDR2 YSYEKL. The V end was cut by 2 bases, the J end by 0 bases, with 11 bases between. DNA of the CDR3: TGCGCCAGCAGCCAAAATTCCCTAAGCTCCTACAATGAGCAGTTCTTC. It encodes CASSQNSLSSYNEQFF.

This clonotype was recorded a few times. The chain has TRBV29-1 and TRBJ2-1; 10 bases agree with TRBD2. Germline V gene data show CDR1 as SQVTM and CDR2 as ANQGSEA. The CDR3 has 11 amino acids. The CDR3: CRAGGLNEQFF. The DNA of the CDR3 is TGCAGAGCGGGGGGGTTAAATGAGCAGTTCTTC.

This clonotype was picked up many times. The chain uses TRBV10-3 and TRBJ1-2; D is undetermined. The CDR3 extends over 12 amino acids. Germline V CDR1 and CDR2: ENHRY, SYGVKD. The V gene lost 6 bases and the J gene lost 4 bases, with 9 bases spanning the gap. The CDR3 coding sequence is TGTGCCATCAGGCCCGGACCCTATGGCTACACCTTC. Translated: CAIRPGPYGYTF.

This chain connects TRBV7-9 to TRBJ1-3; the D is unclear. Germline CDR1 and CDR2: SEHNR and FQNEAQ (reference sequence). CDR3 size: 16 residues. V was cut by 2 bases and J by 4 bases, with 15 bases left in between. The CDR3 bases are TGTGCCAGCAGCTTAAACTCGGGTTTATTCGGAAACACCATATATTTT. Translation: CASSLNSGLFGNTIYF.

The table lists this clonotype with a few counts. The rearrangement uses TRBV29-1 and TRBJ2-1, with 9 bases lining up with TRBD2. The V segment lost 6 bases and the J segment 5 bases; nucleotides outside the gene matches: 8. The germline V gene encodes CDR1 SQVTM and CDR2 ANQGSEA. The CDR3 totals 14 residues. The CDR3 DNA reads TGCAGCGTCCAACGACTAGCGGCTCACAATGAGCAGTTCTTC. It yields the protein CSVQRLAAHNEQFF.

This clonotype was detected many times. The chain couples TRBV2 to TRBJ2-1; 13 bases align to TRBD2. The germline V gene has CDR1 SNHLY and CDR2 FYNNEI. The CDR3 covers 15 residues. V dropped 3 bases and J dropped 5; count of bases not matched to a gene: 1. In nucleotides, the CDR3 is TGTGCCAGCAGTGAGGGGACTAGCGGGAACAATGAGCAGTTCTTC. Translation: CASSEGTSGNNEQFF.

The sample holds a few counts of this clonotype. The chain is built from TRBV24-1 and TRBJ1-5; 9 nucleotides line up with TRBD1. CDR3 length: 15 residues. V lost 5 bases and J lost 6; bases outside the gene matches: 7. From germline, CDR1 is KGHDR and CDR2 SFDVKD. The CDR3 nucleotides are TGTGCCACCAGTGGGGCCGGGACAGGGATTCAGCCCCAGCATTTT. Translating gives CATSGAGTGIQPQHF.

In its sample, this clonotype was seen many times. The chain joins TRBV2 to TRBJ2-1; D call uncertain. Looked up from germline, CDR1 is SNHLY and CDR2 is FYNNEI. The V end lost 0 bases, the J end lost 10 bases, and 16 bases lay between the germline ends. The CDR3 covers 15 residues. The DNA for the CDR3 is TGTGCCAGCAGTGAAGCGGGCCTACTGTCTTGGGAGCAGTTCTTC. This codes for CASSEAGLLSWEQFF.

There are many counts of this clonotype. The CDR3 here is CASSLSGTNSYEQYF. The CDR3 DNA sequence: TGTGCCAGCAGCCTCTCCGGGACAAATTCCTACGAGCAGTACTTC. The genes are TRBV6-1 and TRBJ2-7; weak D call: TRBD1 (6 bases). The CDR3 sequence is 15 residues long. V was trimmed by 6 bases and J by 1 base, leaving 16 bases between them. Germline V lookup: CDR1 MNHNS, CDR2 SASEGT.

This clonotype was observed at least ten times. The rearrangement uses TRBV2 and TRBJ2-5; 7 nucleotides line up with TRBD2. CDR1 and CDR2 from the germline V gene are SNHLY and FYNNEI. The junction had 10 bases not matched to a gene; V was cut back by 7 bases and J by 2 bases. The length of the CDR3 is 15 residues. CDR3: CASTSGGAPQETQYF. The CDR3 coding sequence is TGTGCCAGCACTAGCGGAGGGGCGCCTCAAGAGACCCAGTACTTC.

In this sample, this clonotype turned up many times. The chain is built from TRBV10-3 and TRBJ1-4, with D possibly matching TRBD1 (6 bases). Germline V gene data show CDR1 as ENHRY and CDR2 as SYGVKD. Trimming removed 3 bases at V and 8 bases at J, with 13 bases between. This CDR3 contains 14 residues. The DNA for the CDR3 is TGTGCCATCAGTGAACGGGGGGCGCGGGAAAAACTGTTTTTT. Residues: CAISERGAREKLFF.

This clonotype was seen only a few times. The chain combines TRBV28 with TRBJ2-7, with D possibly being TRBD2 (6 bases). Germline loops: CDR1 MDHEN, CDR2 SYDVKM. V was trimmed by 7 bases and J by 7 bases, leaving 11 bases between them. The CDR3 covers 11 residues. As DNA, the CDR3 is TGTGCCAGCAAGGAGGGATGGGAGCAGTACTTC. Amino acid sequence: CASKEGWEQYF.